Sequencing of this T cell receptor (beta chain) was carried out in a study of cytomegalovirus exposure and HLA in healthy donors. Study-level findings and limits: As a later analysis showed, a missense DCLRE1C variant was linked to trimming of TCR beta V- and J-genes.

13 Jbeta primers and 60 Vbeta primers were used for the PCR. Libraries were prepared by immunoSEQ multiplex PCR; TCRdb keeps only in-frame clonotypes and omits some of them. Of some 130,000 clones listed, about 63% were seen once; the top ten hold 1.5% to 2%. Germline V gene sequence: CDR1 GTSNPN, CDR2 SVGIG (reference sequence). CDR3 size: 13 residues. V was cut by 6 bases and J by 8 bases, with 14 bases left in between. About this clone: The antigen is undetermined.

The chain links TRBV30 to TRBJ1-6; possible D gene TRBD1, 6 bases. Sequencing was carried out using PBMCs. The TCR comes from a man aged 25-45 years in good health and CMV-seropositive. The CDR3 reads CACPTGSHSPLHF. The CDR3 DNA follows: TGTGCCTGCCCGACAGGTTCTCATTCACCCCTCCACTTT.